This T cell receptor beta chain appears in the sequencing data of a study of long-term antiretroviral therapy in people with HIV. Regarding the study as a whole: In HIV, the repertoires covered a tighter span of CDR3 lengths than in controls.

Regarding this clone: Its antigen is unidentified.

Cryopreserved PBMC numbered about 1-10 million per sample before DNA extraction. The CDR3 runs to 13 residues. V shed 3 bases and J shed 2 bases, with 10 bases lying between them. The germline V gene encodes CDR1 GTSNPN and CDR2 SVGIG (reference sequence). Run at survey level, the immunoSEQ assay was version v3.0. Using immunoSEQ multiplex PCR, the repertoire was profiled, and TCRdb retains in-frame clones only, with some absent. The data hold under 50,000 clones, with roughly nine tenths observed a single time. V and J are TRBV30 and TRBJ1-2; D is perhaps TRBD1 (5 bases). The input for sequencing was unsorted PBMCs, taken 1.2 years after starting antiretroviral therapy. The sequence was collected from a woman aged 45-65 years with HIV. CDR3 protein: CAWRRDGNYGYTF. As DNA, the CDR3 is TGTGCCTGGAGGAGGGACGGCAACTATGGCTACACCTTC.